The clone carrying this TCR beta chain was seen more than once but under ten times. This record belongs to a study of patients and donors after allogeneic stem cell transplantation. Trimming at V came to 2 bases and at J to 5 bases, leaving 6 bases not matched to a gene. This CDR3 contains 16 residues. Germline CDR1 reads LGHNT; CDR2 reads FRNRAP. TCRdb independently ran MiXCR on the RT-PCR reads; one entry per CDR3 protein. The repertoire holds approximately 99,000 distinct CDR3 sequences, roughly 35% seen once, with about 27% in the top ten. The chain carries TRBV12-5 and TRBJ2-4; 10 bases align to TRBD2. The sequenced sample was blood, either unsorted or a sorted T cell fraction (not recorded which). The sequence came from a human donor who was either an allogeneic HSCT recipient or a stem cell or donor lymphocyte infusion donor (not recorded which). It is not recorded whose cells these are; they may come from a transplant donor. CDR3 amino acids: CASGLRPAGGENIQYF. The CDR3 DNA sequence: TGTGCTAGTGGTTTGAGACCAGCGGGGGGGGAAAACATTCAGTACTTC. Variable domain in full (rest from reference TRBV12-5 and TRBJ2-4): DARVTQTPRHKVTEMGQEVTMRCQPILGHNTVFWYRQTMMQGLELLAYFRNRAPLDDSGMPKDRFSAEMPDATLATLKIQPSEPRDSAVYFCASGLRPAGGENIQYFGAGTRLSVL.